The 11 T cell receptor beta chains presented below share a single source sample, sequenced in a study of STAT5B mutations in CD4+ large granular lymphocyte leukemia. Produced via immunoSEQ multiplex PCR; TCRdb's table is partial and in-frame only. The sample yields 25,000 to 35,000 clones, 80% to 90% seen once. What was sequenced was CD4+ T cells from blood buffy coats. These receptor sequences come from a human donor in good health.

This clone appeared a few times. A junction end diverges from the germline sequence, so it may reflect a read error. This sequence joins TRBV7-2 and TRBJ2-2; D gene uncertain. Germline lookup yields CDR1 SGHTA and CDR2 FQGNSA. The length of the CDR3 is 14 residues. The CDR3 DNA reads TGTGCCAGCAGCTTAGGGGTGAACACCGCGGAGCTGTTTTTT. The encoded protein is CASSLGVNTAELFF. Supplemented by reference TRBV7-2 and TRBJ2-2, the full variable domain reads GAGVSQSPSNKVTEKGKDVELRCDPISGHTALYWYRQSLGQGLEFLIYFQGNSAPDKSGLPSDRFSAERTGGSVSTLTIQRTQQEDSAVYLCASSLGVNTAELFFGEGSRLTVL.

The chain's CDR3 is CASSPRPSGRFADTQYF. For the CDR3, the DNA is TGTGCCAGCAGCCCCCGGCCCAGCGGGAGGTTCGCAGATACGCAGTATTTT. J is TRBJ2-3 and V is TRBV11-2, with 9 bases fitting TRBD2. Looked up from germline, CDR1 is SGHAT and CDR2 is FQNNGV. The ends lost 5 bases at V and 4 bases at J; junction bases unmatched: 13. This CDR3 spans 17 amino acids.

The CDR3 DNA follows: TGTGCCAGCAGCCCAACAAACACGTACACCGGGGAGCTGTTTTTT. Translation gives CASSPTNTYTGELFF. V usage is TRBV7-9 and J usage is TRBJ2-2, with unresolved D. The CDR3 has 15 residues. The germline V gene has CDR1 SEHNR and CDR2 FQNEAQ (reference sequence). V was pared by 5 bases and J by 3 bases, with 13 bases between.

The table lists this clone with a count of one. The V and J genes are TRBV11-2 and TRBJ2-7, with no clear D. V gave up 5 bases and J gave up 0 bases, with 11 bases separating them. Germline-derived CDR1 and CDR2 are SGHAT and FQNNGV. The CDR3 has 14 amino acids. The CDR3 nucleotides read TGTGCCAGCAGCCCTCGACGGAGCTCCTACGAGCAGTACTTC. This translates into CASSPRRSSYEQYF.

The chain links TRBV27 to TRBJ2-3; TRBD2 is a possible D gene (7 bases). V was pared by 0 bases and J by 2 bases, with 18 bases between. CDR1 and CDR2 (germline): MNHEY, SMNVEV (reference sequence). CDR3 length: 18 residues. The CDR3: CASSLSGGGRGYTDTQYF. The CDR3 DNA follows: TGTGCCAGCAGTTTATCCGGCGGGGGCAGGGGCTACACAGATACGCAGTATTTT.

The V and J genes are TRBV14 and TRBJ1-1; TRBD1 matches at 10 bases. This CDR3 has 17 residues. Unmatched junction bases numbered 5, after V lost 1 base and J lost 0 bases. The V gene's germline CDR1 is SGHDN and CDR2 FVKESK. The CDR3 nucleotides read TGTGCCAGCAGCCAAGGATTGGGACAGGGGCTGAACACTGAAGCTTTCTTT. Protein: CASSQGLGQGLNTEAFF. Full variable domain (rest looked up from reference TRBV14 and TRBJ1-1): EAGVTQFPSHSVIEKGQTVTLRCDPISGHDNLYWYRRVMGKEIKFLLHFVKESKQDESGMPNNRFLAERTGGTYSTLKVQPAELEDSGVYFCASSQGLGQGLNTEAFFGQGTRLTVV.

The V gene is TRBV2, the J gene TRBJ1-4; D possibly corresponds to TRBD1 (6 bases). From germline, CDR1 is SNHLY and CDR2 FYNNEI. The CDR3 runs 14 residues. Between the trimmed V and J ends, which lost 4 bases and 3 bases, there was a span of 9 bases. CDR3 region: CASSAQGSNEKLFF. DNA of the CDR3: TGTGCCAGCAGTGCACAGGGTTCTAATGAAAAACTGTTTTTT. Combining the CDR3 with reference TRBV2 and TRBJ1-4 gives the whole variable domain EPEVTQTPSHQVTQMGQEVILRCVPISNHLYFYWYRQILGQKVEFLVSFYNNEISEKSEIFDDQFSVERPDGSNFTLKIRSTKLEDSAMYFCASSAQGSNEKLFFGSGTQLSVL.

The V gene is TRBV6-5, the J gene TRBJ2-4, with D unresolved. V lost 0 bases to trimming and J lost 0 bases, with 6 bases between them. CDR1 is MNHEY, CDR2 SVGAGI, per germline. This CDR3 is 15 amino acids long. The CDR3 DNA is TGTGCCAGCAGTTACTCCTATCTAGCCAAAAACATTCAGTACTTC. Its translation is CASSYSYLAKNIQYF.

V is TRBV15 and J is TRBJ1-2; 8 positions match TRBD1. CDR3 size: 15 residues. In germline, CDR1 is LNHNV, CDR2 YYDKDF (reference sequence). V shed 0 bases, J shed 6 bases, and the junction held 6 bases outside the gene matches. CDR3 sequence reads: CATSRDQQGADGYTF. CDR3 in DNA: TGTGCCACCAGCAGAGATCAGCAGGGGGCGGATGGCTACACCTTC.

This chain links TRBV28 with TRBJ1-5, with 7 nucleotides matching TRBD1. Germline CDR1 MDHEN, CDR2 SYDVKM. The ends lost 3 bases at V and 3 bases at J; junction bases unmatched: 5. The CDR3 has 15 residues. The CDR3 region is CASSFPQGYNQPQHF. CDR3 nucleotides: TGTGCCAGCAGTTTCCCACAGGGGTACAATCAGCCCCAGCATTTT.

The chain combines TRBV2 with TRBJ2-6; D is unclear. V dropped 9 bases and J dropped 0 bases, with 9 bases sitting between them. Germline CDR1 SNHLY, CDR2 FYNNEI. The CDR3 is 14 residues long. CDR3 residues: CASLRDSGANVLTF. CDR3 nucleotide sequence: TGTGCCAGTTTACGAGACTCTGGGGCCAACGTCCTGACTTTC.